The rows below give T cell receptor beta chains drawn from one sample of a study of blood T cell repertoires in COVID-19. Clones were sequenced by immunoSEQ multiplex PCR, and TCRdb holds only the in-frame ones, with some missing. Among about 50,000 clones listed, about 89% were seen once. Source material: peripheral blood. The source is a human donor in a cohort sampled during active COVID-19. Each CDR3 is given with its conserved first and last residue. A D gene is named only where the DNA matches it firmly. Not all rows give a size; the values are once, few, many and, for expanded clones, a class.

.	TRBV14	TRBD1	TRBJ1-6	TGTGCCAGCAGCTGGGACAGAGGCTATAATTCACCCCTCCACTTT	CASSWDRGYNSPLHF
few	TRBV12-3/TRBV12-4	TRBD1	TRBJ1-1	TGTGCCACTAGGACAGGGGAGACTGAAGCTTTCTTT	CATRTGETEAFF
once	TRBV5-5	.	TRBJ2-7	TGTGCCAGCAGCTTTATTACGGGTCCCTACGAGCAGTACTTC	CASSFITGPYEQYF
.	TRBV28	.	TRBJ1-2	TGTGCCAGCAGTACCGGAGGATTTGGGGGGGGTGGCTACACCTTC	CASSTGGFGGGGYTF
.	TRBV5-5	TRBD1	TRBJ2-1	TGTGCCAGCAGCTCGGGGACAGGGGGCTCCTACAATGAGCAGTTCTTC	CASSSGTGGSYNEQFF
.	TRBV28	TRBD1	TRBJ1-2	TGTGCCACCGAAACTATCAACAGGGGGCGGGGTGGCTACACCTTC	CATETINRGRGGYTF
few	TRBV6-2/TRBV6-3	.	TRBJ1-2	TGTGCCAGCAGTTACGGGGGCGGTTACGCCTATGGCTACACCTTC	CASSYGGGYAYGYTF
once	TRBV14	.	TRBJ1-1	TGTGCCAGCAGCCAAGCCGGGATGACAGGCAAAGCTTTCTTT	CASSQAGMTGKAFF
.	TRBV7-2	TRBD2	TRBJ2-5	TGTGCCAGCAGCCCGGGACTAGCGGGACCAGAGACCCAGTACTTC	CASSPGLAGPETQYF
few	TRBV6-1	.	TRBJ2-3	TGTGCCAGCAGTGAAGCGAAGGGGGGGGGCACAGATACGCAGTATTTT	CASSEAKGGGTDTQYF
.	TRBV24-1	.	TRBJ2-7	TGTGCCACCAGTGATTTGCAAGGAGACAGGTGGTTAGGAGGGACTACGGGTCCGTACGAGCAGTACTTC	CATSDLQGDRWLGGTTGPYEQYF
.	TRBV5-1	.	TRBJ1-1	TGCGCCAGCAGTCGAGCCGGACTCATGAACACTGAAGCTTTCTTT	CASSRAGLMNTEAFF
once	TRBV2	.	TRBJ2-7	TGTGCCAGCAGATATACAGTATACTACGAGCAGTACTTC	CASRYTVYYEQYF
.	TRBV4-3	TRBD1	TRBJ1-3	TGCGCCAGCAGCCCAGACAGGGGACCCCTCTCTGGAAACACCATATATTTT	CASSPDRGPLSGNTIYF
.	TRBV6-1	TRBD1	TRBJ1-1	TGTGCCAGCAGTGAAGGGACAGGGCACATGAACACTGAAGCTTTCTTT	CASSEGTGHMNTEAFF
.	TRBV6-5	.	TRBJ1-1	TGTGCCACCGCCAGGGCAAACACTGAAGCTTTCTTT	CATARANTEAFF
.	TRBV15	TRBD1	TRBJ1-1	TGTGCCACCAGGGGGACAGCGAACACTGAAGCTTTCTTT	CATRGTANTEAFF
.	TRBV7-9	.	TRBJ2-2	TGTGCCAGCAGCTTACGAGGGGGTCTGGACACCGGGGAGCTGTTTTTT	CASSLRGGLDTGELFF
.	TRBV29-1	TRBD1	TRBJ1-5	TGCAGCGTTGCGGACAGGGCGGGTCAGCCCCAGCATTTT	CSVADRAGQPQHF
.	TRBV19	.	TRBJ2-2	TGTGCCAGTACCCTACGATTGCCGAACACCGGGGAGCTGTTTTTT	CASTLRLPNTGELFF
.	TRBV3-1/TRBV3-2	TRBD2	TRBJ2-3	TGTGCCAGCAGCCAAGCGGGAGTGGGCGGGGGTACGCAGTATTTT	CASSQAGVGGGTQYF
.	TRBV28	.	TRBJ2-1	TGTGCCAGCAGTTTACGTCCCTCCCCCTACAATGAGCAGTTCTTC	CASSLRPSPYNEQFF
.	TRBV29-1	TRBD2	TRBJ2-1	TGCAGCGTTGATGCTAGCGGGGGATTATACAATGAGCAGTTCTTC	CSVDASGGLYNEQFF
once	TRBV6-5	TRBD1	TRBJ1-1	TGTGCCAGCAGTCGGGACAGGGGGCCTAACACTGAAGCTTTCTTT	CASSRDRGPNTEAFF
once	TRBV6-1	TRBD1	TRBJ2-4	TGTGCCAGCAGTGAACAACAGGGGAAAAACATTCAGTACTTC	CASSEQQGKNIQYF
.	TRBV7-2	.	TRBJ1-1	TGTGCCAGCAGCTTAGAACAGGTCACTGAAGCTTTCTTT	CASSLEQVTEAFF
.	TRBV28	TRBD2	TRBJ2-3	TGTGCCAGCACCGCAATAGCGGGAGGGCCAGGGAGAGGGCAAGATACGCAGTATTTT	CASTAIAGGPGRGQDTQYF
.	TRBV5-6	.	TRBJ2-3	TGTGCCAGCAGCTCCCTAGCGAGCACAGATACGCAGTATTTT	CASSSLASTDTQYF
.	TRBV5-1	TRBD2	TRBJ2-3	TGCGCCAGCAGCCCCCGGACTAGCGGAACCCTCGGGGCAGATACGCAGTATTTT	CASSPRTSGTLGADTQYF
.	TRBV5-6	TRBD2	TRBJ2-3	TGTGCCAGCAGCGGGACTAGCGGGAGGGGTACAGATACGCAGTATTTT	CASSGTSGRGTDTQYF
.	TRBV6-5	.	TRBJ1-3	TGTGCCAGCAGTCGCCGGGATCTCTCTGGAAACACCATATATTTT	CASSRRDLSGNTIYF
.	TRBV7-2	.	TRBJ2-7	TGTGCCAGCAGCTTAGGGGGCCTGATTACCTACGAGCAGTACTTC	CASSLGGLITYEQYF
.	TRBV28	TRBD2	TRBJ2-7	TGTGCCAGCAGGTCCGTAGCGGGCCCCTACGAGCAGTACTTC	CASRSVAGPYEQYF
.	TRBV6-5	.	TRBJ1-6	TGTGCCAGCAGTTACTCTCGGCAGGGTGATTCACCCCTCCACTTT	CASSYSRQGDSPLHF
.	TRBV18	.	TRBJ1-2	TGTGCCAGCTCACCTTCGCGTGGAGGGGCACAGGACTATGGCTACACCTTC	CASSPSRGGAQDYGYTF
.	TRBV3-1/TRBV3-2	.	TRBJ2-1	TGTGCCAGCAGCCAAGATACCGGGAGCCACAATGAGCAGTTCTTC	CASSQDTGSHNEQFF
.	TRBV27	TRBD1	TRBJ2-7	TGTGCCAGCAGTTTAAAACAGGGGGCCTCCTACGAGCAGTACTTC	CASSLKQGASYEQYF
.	TRBV7-2	.	TRBJ2-3	TGTGCCAGCAGCTTAGCGCGGGGCACAGATACGCAGTATTTT	CASSLARGTDTQYF
.	TRBV14	.	TRBJ2-3	TGTGCCAGCAGCCAAGCGGTACGCACAGATACGCAGTATTTT	CASSQAVRTDTQYF
.	TRBV9	TRBD2	TRBJ2-1	TGTGCCAGCAGCCCGACTAGCGGGGGGGTCAATGAGCAGTTCTTC	CASSPTSGGVNEQFF
.	TRBV12-5	TRBD1	TRBJ2-1	TGTGCTAGTGCCGCAGGACAGGCGTACAATGAGCAGTTCTTC	CASAAGQAYNEQFF
.	TRBV7-3	TRBD1	TRBJ2-5	TGTGCCAGCAGCGACAGGGGACAAGAGACCCAGTACTTC	CASSDRGQETQYF
.	TRBV7-2	TRBD1	TRBJ2-5	TGTGCCAGCAGCTTAGCGCTACAGGGGGTTACGGAGACCCAGTACTTC	CASSLALQGVTETQYF
.	TRBV4-2	.	TRBJ1-3	TGTGCCAGCAGCCAAGACCCTGACGAGGCAGGGGGAAACACCATATATTTT	CASSQDPDEAGGNTIYF
.	TRBV18	TRBD1	TRBJ2-1	TGTGCCAGCTCACCTGGGACAGGGATCACCAAGCAGTTCTTC	CASSPGTGITKQFF
.	TRBV7-2	.	TRBJ2-3	TGTGCCAGCAGCTTAAGTATGAGGTATACGCAGTATTTT	CASSLSMRYTQYF
.	TRBV4-1	.	TRBJ1-2	TGCGCCAGCAGCCAAGACGGTCCCACGGTTGACTATGGCTACACCTTC	CASSQDGPTVDYGYTF
.	TRBV5-4	TRBD1	TRBJ2-1	TGTGCCAGCAGCTTGGGGGTAACGGGACAGTACAATGAGCAGTTCTTC	CASSLGVTGQYNEQFF
.	TRBV3-1/TRBV3-2	.	TRBJ1-6	TGTGCCAGCAGCCAAGATCTCAGGGGTTCACCCCTCCACTTT	CASSQDLRGSPLHF
.	TRBV19	TRBD1	TRBJ1-5	TGTGCCACCGACAGGGGGTGGGGAGGCAATCAGCCCCAGCATTTT	CATDRGWGGNQPQHF
.	TRBV18	.	TRBJ1-5	TGTGCCAGCTCACAGGTCGGGCAGCCCCAGCATTTT	CASSQVGQPQHF
.	TRBV12-3/TRBV12-4	.	TRBJ1-2	TGTGCCAGCAGTTTTAGACTTAACTATGGCTACACCTTC	CASSFRLNYGYTF